These 28 T cell receptor beta chains were sequenced from one sample in a study of CD8 T cells in ankylosing spondylitis. General study results and limits: Characteristic of ankylosing spondylitis blood, it appeared, was a TCR beta motif comprising fewer than 10 highly homologous variants.

For these receptors, no antigen is known. Each CDR3 protein gets one entry after TCRdb re-called the 5' RACE reads with MiXCR. There are around 130,000 distinct CDR3 sequences in the sample; about a sixth occur only once, and about 33% lies in the top ten. The sample taken for sequencing was blood, either unsorted or a sorted T cell fraction (not recorded which). The receptors stem from a male donor with ankylosing spondylitis.

This chain links TRBV15 with TRBJ2-2, with 8 bases that match TRBD1. Germline loops: CDR1 LNHNV, CDR2 YYDKDF (reference sequence). J was trimmed by 6 bases and V by 2 bases; bases with no gene match: 5. This CDR3 comprises 15 residues. The CDR3 sequence is CATSRTRGRAGELFF. The DNA for the CDR3 is TGTGCCACCAGCAGAACCAGGGGGCGCGCCGGGGAGCTGTTTTTT.

The chain is built from TRBV7-9 and TRBJ2-7; TRBD2 might be the D (6 bases). Trimming took 5 bases from V and 2 from J, leaving 19 bases between them. CDR1 and CDR2 from the germline V gene are SEHNR and FQNEAQ (reference sequence). The CDR3 runs to 16 residues. The CDR3 nucleotides are TGTGCCAGCAGCCCCGGCGGGCATAGCGGAACCTACGAGCAGTACTTC. Translated, it gives CASSPGGHSGTYEQYF.

The genes are TRBV7-6 and TRBJ2-5; possibly TRBD2 for D (6 bases). CDR1 SGHVS and CDR2 FNYEAQ come from the germline V gene. The germline V and J ends were trimmed by 1 base and 2 bases, with 11 bases remaining between them. CDR3 length equals 15 residues. The CDR3 DNA reads as TGTGCCAGCAGCTTAGTCATTAGCGGACAAGAGACCCAGTACTTC. Protein product: CASSLVISGQETQYF.

The chain is built from TRBV7-3 and TRBJ2-3, with 9 nucleotides matching TRBD2. V lost 7 bases, J lost 1 base, and 3 bases stayed unmatched. Germline V CDR1 and CDR2: SGHTA, FQGTGA. This CDR3 contains 14 residues. The CDR3 DNA follows: TGTGCCAGCACGGTAGCGGGAGGCACAGATACGCAGTATTTT. Its protein is CASTVAGGTDTQYF.

This chain links TRBV7-9 with TRBJ2-1; 8 nucleotides align to TRBD2. Unmatched junction bases numbered 7, after V lost 5 bases and J lost 7 bases. The germline CDR1 and CDR2 sequences are SEHNR and FQNEAQ (reference sequence). This CDR3 is built from 14 residues. CDR3: CASSKGTRPNEQFF. In DNA, the CDR3 is TGTGCCAGCAGCAAAGGGACTAGACCTAATGAGCAGTTCTTC.

The V gene is TRBV4-3, the J gene TRBJ2-1, with 7 bases lining up with TRBD2. V shed 0 bases and J 2 bases; nucleotides not matched to a gene: 7. The CDR3 is 17 amino acids. Per germline, CDR1 LGHNA and CDR2 YSLEER. The CDR3 loop reads CASSQDLRAGTYNEQFF. CDR3 DNA sequence: TGCGCCAGCAGCCAAGATCTACGAGCGGGAACCTACAATGAGCAGTTCTTC.

This clonotype has a handful of counts. The chain employs TRBV27 and TRBJ2-2, with 9 positions matching TRBD2. The CDR3 has 16 residues. J lost 7 bases, V lost 4 bases, and 10 bases had no gene match. Germline V CDR1 and CDR2: MNHEY, SMNVEV (reference sequence). CDR3 nucleotide sequence: TGTGCCAGCAGTTCCCACCAGCGGGAGGCCCACGGGGAGCTGTTTTTT. Translated, it gives CASSSHQREAHGELFF.

This clonotype was detected a few times. This rearrangement joins TRBV2 to TRBJ2-7, with 10 positions matching TRBD2. The J segment lost 4 bases and the V segment lost 9 bases, leaving 6 bases of the junction unmatched. The CDR3 has 13 residues. Per germline, CDR1 SNHLY and CDR2 FYNNEI. CDR3 sequence (DNA): TGTGCCAGTTTGTTAGCGGGAGGTTACGAGCAGTACTTC. Its translation: CASLLAGGYEQYF.

The chain combines TRBV7-8 with TRBJ2-3; 7 positions agree with TRBD2. The CDR3 is made up of 17 amino acids. CDR1 is SGHVS, CDR2 FQNEAQ, per germline. The trim removed 4 bases at V and 2 bases at J, leaving 12 bases unmatched. In DNA form, the CDR3 reads TGTGCCAGCAGCTATAGAGTTAGCGGGTTGAACACAGATACGCAGTATTTT. Amino acid sequence: CASSYRVSGLNTDTQYF.

This clonotype came up a few times. The gene calls are TRBV11-2 and TRBJ2-1, with TRBD2 matching 8 bases. Germline V gene data show CDR1 as SGHAT and CDR2 as FQNNGV. V lost 5 bases and J lost 3; bases outside the gene matches: 9. The CDR3 has 16 amino acids. The CDR3 region is CASSVQREQLYNEQFF. CDR3 in DNA: TGTGCCAGCAGCGTACAGCGGGAGCAACTCTACAATGAGCAGTTCTTC.

The V gene is TRBV7-9, the J gene TRBJ2-7; D is ambiguous. This CDR3 region has 16 residues. CDR1 is SEHNR, CDR2 FQNEAQ, per germline (reference sequence). The V end lost 2 bases, the J end lost 3 bases, and 17 bases lay between the germline ends. CDR3: CASSLYPRWHNYEQYF. For the CDR3, the DNA is TGTGCCAGCAGCTTATATCCCCGGTGGCACAACTACGAGCAGTACTTC. Drawing the rest from reference TRBV7-9 and TRBJ2-7, the complete variable domain is DTGVSQNPRHKITKRGQNVTFRCDPISEHNRLYWYRQTLGQGPEFLTYFQNEAQLEKSRLLSDRFSAERPKGSFSTLEIQRTEQGDSAMYLCASSLYPRWHNYEQYFGPGTRLTVT.

This rearrangement joins TRBV12-3 or TRBV12-4 to TRBJ2-2; TRBD2 matches 9 bases. The CDR3 spans 14 residues. J gave up 13 bases and V 3 bases, and 9 bases lay outside the gene matches. The DNA for the CDR3 is TGTGCCAGCAGTTTGACTAGCGGCACCGATGGGCTGTTTTTT. Translated: CASSLTSGTDGLFF.

The V and J genes are TRBV12-3 or TRBV12-4 and TRBJ1-2, with D possibly matching TRBD1 (6 bases). There are 11 residues in the CDR3. The DNA of the CDR3 is TGTTCCACAGGGTTTGCTGGCGGCTACACCTTC. This codes for CSTGFAGGYTF.

The rearrangement uses TRBV4-3 and TRBJ2-7; 7 nucleotides agree with TRBD2. CDR1 LGHNA and CDR2 YSLEER come from the germline V gene. J gave up 2 bases and V 1 base, and 5 bases lay outside the gene matches. The length of the CDR3 is 15 residues. The DNA of the CDR3 is TGCGCCAGCAGCCAAGTGACCGGGACTACCTACGAGCAGTACTTC. Its protein product is CASSQVTGTTYEQYF.

The chain employs TRBV29-1 and TRBJ2-7; 8 bases are a match to TRBD1. CDR1 is SQVTM, CDR2 ANQGSEA, per germline. The CDR3 has 13 residues. Here the CDR3 reads CSFGGRGLYEQYF. The CDR3 region has the DNA TGCAGTTTTGGGGGCAGGGGGCTCTACGAGCAGTACTTC.

V usage is TRBV12-3 or TRBV12-4 and J usage is TRBJ2-4; TRBD2 agrees at 12 bases. V lost 0 bases to trimming and J lost 1 base; unmatched junction nucleotides: 7. The CDR3 consists of 19 residues. The CDR3 DNA follows: TGTGCCAGCAGTTTAGCCTCCCGACTAGCGGGAGAGGCCAAAAACATTCAGTACTTC. It codes for CASSLASRLAGEAKNIQYF.

The gene calls are TRBV27 and TRBJ2-7; the D gene is possibly TRBD1 (6 bases). CDR3 length: 14 residues. V was shortened by 3 bases and J by 2 bases, with 11 bases between the two germline ends. The V gene's germline CDR1 is MNHEY and CDR2 SMNVEV (reference sequence). CDR3 sequence reads: CASSFVGQTYEQYF. CDR3 bases: TGTGCCAGCAGTTTTGTGGGACAAACCTACGAGCAGTACTTC.

This clonotype has at least ten counts. The chain combines TRBV12-3 or TRBV12-4 with TRBJ1-2, with D tentatively TRBD1 (5 bases). V dropped 3 bases and J dropped 8 bases, with 10 bases sitting between them. This CDR3 has 12 residues. For the CDR3, the DNA is TGTGCCAGCAGTTTTGGGGCGGCGGGCTACACCTTC. This translates into CASSFGAAGYTF.

This chain connects TRBV9 to TRBJ2-7, with unresolved D. There are 15 residues in the CDR3. Germline lookup yields CDR1 SGDLS and CDR2 YYNGEE. Trimming cost V 0 bases and J 0 bases, with 10 bases left between them. The CDR3 sequence: CASSVAASDSYEQYF. DNA of the CDR3: TGTGCCAGCAGCGTAGCTGCCAGCGACTCCTACGAGCAGTACTTC.

This clonotype was counted between two and nine times. The chain has TRBV27 and TRBJ1-5; D unresolved. Germline V gene data show CDR1 as MNHEY and CDR2 as SMNVEV (reference sequence). CDR3 size: 13 residues. Between the trimmed V and J ends, which lost 2 bases and 2 bases, there was a span of 4 bases. The CDR3 is CASSLLGNQPQHF. DNA for the CDR3: TGTGCCAGCAGTTTACTCGGCAATCAGCCCCAGCATTTT.

The chain couples TRBV7-9 to TRBJ2-1; TRBD2 matches 7 bases. The germline V gene encodes CDR1 SEHNR and CDR2 FQNEAQ (reference sequence). The CDR3 extends over 16 amino acids. V dropped 1 base and J dropped 4; count of bases not matched to a gene: 7. CDR3 sequence reads: CASSLDEGGAYNEQFF. The CDR3 region has the DNA TGTGCCAGCAGCTTAGATGAGGGAGGGGCGTACAATGAGCAGTTCTTC.

The chain's CDR3 is CSARLPLTGGYTF. DNA of the CDR3: TGCAGTGCTAGGCTCCCGCTTACGGGGGGCTACACCTTC. The chain is built from TRBV20-1 and TRBJ1-2, with D unresolved. From germline, CDR1 is DFQATT and CDR2 SNEGSKA (reference sequence). V was shortened by 3 bases and J by 8 bases, with 16 bases between the two germline ends. CDR3 length: 13 residues.

This clonotype was detected many times. The chain joins TRBV4-2 to TRBJ2-3, with TRBD2 matching over 9 bases. Germline CDR1 and CDR2: LGHNA and YNFKEQ. CDR3 length equals 15 residues. V gave up 4 bases and J gave up 2 bases; unmatched junction bases: 4. CDR3 bases: TGTGCCAGCAGCCCGTTAGCGGGAGCCACAGATACGCAGTATTTT. Translating it yields CASSPLAGATDTQYF.

This rearrangement joins TRBV9 to TRBJ2-5; 7 bases map to TRBD1. Germline loops: CDR1 SGDLS, CDR2 YYNGEE. The CDR3 has 14 amino acids. With V trimmed by 4 bases and J by 0 bases, 3 bases remained unmatched. The chain's CDR3 is CASSSGTDQETQYF. The CDR3 DNA reads TGTGCCAGCAGCTCCGGGACAGACCAAGAGACCCAGTACTTC.

This clonotype was recorded a few times. The rearrangement links TRBV6-2 or TRBV6-3 to TRBJ1-2, with 7 nucleotides matching TRBD1. This CDR3 comprises 14 residues. Trimming removed 6 bases from V and 3 bases from J; junction bases left unmatched: 7. The germline gives CDR1 MNHEY, CDR2 SVGEGT. CDR3 nucleotides: TGTGCCAGCAGCCCGGACAGGTTGGACTATGGCTACACCTTC. Its translation is CASSPDRLDYGYTF.

The chain combines TRBV27 with TRBJ2-4; D is undetermined. This CDR3 spans 16 amino acids. Trimming cost V 6 bases and J 1 base, with 16 bases left between them. Germline lookup yields CDR1 MNHEY and CDR2 SMNVEV (reference sequence). CDR3 region: CASSPARASAKNIQYF. CDR3 DNA: TGTGCCAGCAGCCCCGCTCGAGCGTCGGCCAAAAACATTCAGTACTTC.

This clonotype was observed at least ten times. The chain recombines TRBV27 with TRBJ2-1; TRBD2 aligns across 10 bases. Looked up from germline, CDR1 is MNHEY and CDR2 is SMNVEV (reference sequence). CDR3 length equals 15 residues. J was trimmed by 4 bases and V by 4 bases; bases with no gene match: 4. The CDR3 sequence is CASSSGLAEYNEQFF. DNA of the CDR3: TGTGCCAGCAGTTCCGGACTAGCGGAATACAATGAGCAGTTCTTC.

The chain carries TRBV4-1 and TRBJ2-7; D is undetermined. The CDR3 contains 11 residues. Between the trimmed V and J ends, which lost 3 bases and 6 bases, there was a span of 6 bases. Germline V gene data show CDR1 as MGHRA and CDR2 as YSYEKL. The CDR3 spells CASSQSGEQYF. The CDR3 DNA reads TGCGCCAGCAGCCAGTCCGGCGAGCAGTACTTC.